This passage covers 6 T cell receptor beta chains from one sample sequenced in a study of shared T cell receptors in the human thymus. Sequenced by immunoSEQ multiplex PCR; TCRdb stores in-frame clones only, minus some. The data hold hundreds of thousands of clones, with 88% observed a single time. The sample also formed part of further work on human thymus T cells.

The sample was thymocytes. The receptor set was obtained from a boy in the first two years of life with a congenital heart defect.

As to this clone: One end of the junction varies from germline; a read error may be responsible. The rearrangement links TRBV5-1 to TRBJ2-7; 9 positions agree with TRBD2. The CDR3 totals 15 residues. The germline V gene encodes CDR1 SGHRS and CDR2 YFSETQ. This CDR3 reads CVSSLGGTSSNEQYF. The CDR3 DNA is TGCGTCAGCAGCTTGGGGGGGACTAGCTCCAACGAGCAGTACTTC.

The chain is built from TRBV11-3 and TRBJ2-7; D is perhaps TRBD2 (6 bases). Looked up from germline, CDR1 is SGHNT and CDR2 is YENEEA. V lost 1 base, J lost 5 bases, and 15 bases lay in between. CDR3 size: 15 residues. CDR3 loop: CASSLVLGGSDEQYF. CDR3 DNA sequence: TGTGCCAGCAGCTTAGTATTGGGGGGATCGGACGAGCAGTACTTC. Based on the CDR3 plus reference TRBV11-3 and TRBJ2-7, the full variable domain is EAGVVQSPRYKIIEKKQPVAFWCNPISGHNTLYWYLQNLGQGPELLIRYENEEAVDDSQLPKDRFSAERLKGVDSTLKIQPAELGDSAVYLCASSLVLGGSDEQYFGPGTRLTVT.

The chain uses TRBV13 and TRBJ2-7, with TRBD1 identical over 10 bases. Per the germline V gene, CDR1 is PRHDT and CDR2 is FYEKMQ (reference sequence). The ends lost 4 bases at V and 6 bases at J; junction bases unmatched: 12. This CDR3 is 16 amino acids long. CDR3: CASSSHGTGDASEQYF. CDR3 nucleotide sequence: TGTGCCAGCAGCTCTCACGGGACAGGGGATGCCTCCGAGCAGTACTTC.

This clone appeared a few times. The rearrangement links TRBV7-9 to TRBJ2-7, with D perhaps matching TRBD2 (5 bases). Germline assignment: CDR1 SEHNR and CDR2 FQNEAQ (reference sequence). The CDR3 runs to 17 residues. V dropped 1 base and J dropped 3 bases, with 19 bases sitting between them. The CDR3 loop reads CASSLGAKERLNYEQYF. The DNA for the CDR3 is TGTGCCAGCAGCTTAGGGGCCAAGGAGCGGTTAAACTACGAGCAGTACTTC.

This chain's CDR3 is CASSLTGKATEAFF. In nucleotides, the CDR3 is TGTGCCAGCAGCTTGACGGGTAAGGCCACTGAAGCTTTCTTT. The chain is built from TRBV5-4 and TRBJ1-1; D unclear. Germline-derived CDR1 and CDR2 are SGHNT and YYREEE (reference sequence). Trimming removed 1 base at V and 4 bases at J, with 11 bases between. The CDR3 consists of 14 residues.

This clone was seen once. The chain carries TRBV11-3 and TRBJ2-7, with D perhaps TRBD2 (5 bases). With 5 bases removed from V and 2 bases from J, the gap between germline ends came to 25 bases. The CDR3 runs to 18 residues. Per the germline V gene, CDR1 is SGHNT and CDR2 is YENEEA. Here the CDR3 reads CASSRTPTERGWAYEQYF. CDR3 nucleotides: TGTGCCAGCAGCCGCACACCCACCGAGCGAGGGTGGGCCTACGAGCAGTACTTC.